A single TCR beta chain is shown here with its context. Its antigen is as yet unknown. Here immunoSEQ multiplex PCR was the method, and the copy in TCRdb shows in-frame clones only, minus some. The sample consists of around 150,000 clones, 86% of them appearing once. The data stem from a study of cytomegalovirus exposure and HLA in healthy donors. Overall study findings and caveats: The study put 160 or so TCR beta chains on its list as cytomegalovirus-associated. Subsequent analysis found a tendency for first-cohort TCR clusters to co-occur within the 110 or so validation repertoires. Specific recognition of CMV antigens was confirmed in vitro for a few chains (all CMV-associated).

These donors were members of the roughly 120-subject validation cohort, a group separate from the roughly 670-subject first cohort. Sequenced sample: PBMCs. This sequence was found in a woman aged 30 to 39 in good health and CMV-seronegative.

CDR3 DNA sequence: TGTGCCAGTAGTATCCCCCTTTCGACAGGGAATACGCAGTATTTT. Its protein product is CASSIPLSTGNTQYF. This chain uses TRBV19 with TRBJ2-3; 7 positions agree with TRBD1. Trimming took 3 bases from V and 7 from J; bases not matched to a gene: 10. The CDR3 contains 15 residues. CDR1 and CDR2 from the germline V gene are LNHDA and SQIVND (reference sequence). Full variable domain (rest looked up from reference TRBV19 and TRBJ2-3): DGGITQSPKYLFRKEGQNVTLSCEQNLNHDAMYWYRQDPGQGLRLIYYSQIVNDFQKGDIAEGYSVSREKKESFPLTVTSAQKNPTAFYLCASSIPLSTGNTQYFGPGTRLTVL.